This TCR beta chain was profiled in a study of CD8 T cells in ankylosing spondylitis listed by TCRdb under 2017. Some background on the complete study: The study set out to find disease-linked TCR variants by profiling T cell receptor beta repertoires in ankylosing spondylitis patients and healthy donors. In total, the full study cohort was made up of about 110 healthy donors and 25 to 30 ankylosing spondylitis patients. Peripheral blood was sampled, and synovial fluid was also collected from ankylosing spondylitis patients. Overall study outcomes, separate from this receptor: Blood from ankylosing spondylitis patients appeared to be characterized by a TCR beta motif composed of several highly homologous amino acid variants. Significant enrichment of the disease-linked clones was reported in matched synovial fluid samples from ankylosing spondylitis patients. The disease-linked clones had a CD8+ phenotype and were found at relatively low frequencies in peripheral blood. Some motif variants had previously been reported in the synovial fluid and blood of reactive arthritis patients, which suggests shared mechanisms of disease initiation.

The listed sequencing device is Illumina HiSeq 2500. TCR beta libraries were prepared by quantitative 5'-RACE with molecular barcodes. For the original study's pipeline: A new computational method, built on a probabilistic model of VDJ rearrangement, was used to identify disease-linked TCR variants. In-frame beta chains were kept once TCRdb had trimmed the public reads at Q25 with fastp and called clones with MiXCR. When rows share a CDR3 protein, they turn into one entry using the most common DNA and genes. TCRdb assigned the V and J calls; the authors' analysis was not used. The sample table shows a few hundred thousand distinct CDR3 sequences, and around 21% are seen once. 3.5% of the sample rests with the top ten. This clonotype came up a few times. The clone's antigen remains unknown. No base quality information exists; no much larger clone differs at one position. CDR1 and CDR2 are drawn from the germline V gene (reference sequence): SGHAT, FQDESV. Counted from cysteine to phenylalanine, this CDR3 has 13 amino acids. Only the CDR3 portion is preserved as DNA: 39 bases, with reading frame beginning at the first base. Deletion took 1 base off V and 4 bases off J, with a span of 5 bases between the germline ends.

The receptor chain draws on TRBV11-1 and TRBJ2-4, with an unclear D gene assignment. This receptor was identified in a female donor with ankylosing spondylitis or in good health (not recorded which). The sequenced material came from blood, either unsorted or a sorted T cell fraction (not recorded which). At the DNA level, the sequence is TGTGCCAGCAGCTTAGTAGGGAAAAACATTCAGTACTTC. Its translation is CASSLVGKNIQYF.